Sequencing of this T cell receptor beta chain was carried out in a study of cytomegalovirus exposure and HLA in healthy donors (dated by TCRdb to between 2016 and 2019). Context from the whole study: An earlier analysis of several hundred of the donors reported approximately 300 Gb of sequence data and roughly 120 million unique TCR beta sequences obtained from about 180 million T cells. The study used immunosequencing to profile the T cell repertoires of 666 subjects and linked those repertoires to cytomegalovirus serostatus. The study aimed to test whether cataloging public T cell receptors could reveal signatures of past pathogen exposure. Every discovery cohort repertoire had been produced on one sequencing platform. An early release covering just under 650 HLA-typed donors comprised 300 to 350 gigabases of sequencing data and tens of millions of unique TCR sequences. Alongside the repertoire data, information on donor age, sex, ethnicity and CMV serostatus was compiled. A later analysis re-examined previously published TCR beta repertoires from hundreds of donors and added high-resolution HLA genotyping to investigate patterns of TCR occurrence. Because of strong linkage in the cohort, roughly five DR-DQ haplotypes were treated as single units for association and clustering. Of the roughly 400 genotyped donors, approximately 82% fell in the genetic ancestry cluster associated with self-reported Caucasian donors. Among 300 to 450 genotyped donors of the cohort, an average of approximately 240,000 unique TCR beta nucleotide sequences were sequenced per donor, roughly 18% of them non-productive. An earlier analysis of nearly 600 of the donors applied high-throughput TCR beta sequencing to assess whether each TCR beta V gene segment acted as functional or pseudogenic. In a later genetic analysis, genome-wide SNP genotypes for 398 of the 666 donors were used, and that subset was treated as a discovery cohort. Class I and class II HLA loci were covered by the typing at four-digit resolution. High-throughput TCR immunosequencing, statistical association of individual TCRs with disease status, and machine learning were combined to predict cytomegalovirus infection status. Along with the roughly 670-subject first cohort, a separate validation cohort of some 130 different subjects was used. The number of donors typed differed by locus, with 629-630 for A, B, C, DRB1 and DQB1, about 500 for DQA1, about 610 for DPA1, and approximately 470 for DPB1. The later analysis used no new phenotypic data to find candidate immune exposures, relying instead on TCR beta sequences and their occurrence across donors. General conclusions and limits of the study: A group of highly shared sequence variants was considered likely to be a technical artifact of the sequencing pipeline. The authors suggested that the approach could potentially be generalized to other disease states and immunological phenotypes. Presence/absence analyses assumed roughly uniform sequencing depth across donors, an assumption that may not hold. Several of the top co-occurrence clusters appeared to be linked to parvovirus B19, influenza, CMV and Epstein-Barr virus, according to a later analysis. CMV serostatus was the only immune exposure information available for the cohort. A later analysis associated 16,951 TCR beta sequences with specific HLA alleles at a false discovery rate of 0.05. Compared with the roughly 670-donor mean, donors in an Asian-associated ancestry cluster had fewer N-insertions in productive TCRs, according to a later genetic analysis. Correlated functional status among segregating V segments might be attributable to linkage disequilibrium, but an unknown experimental factor could not be ruled out. A few of the identified cytomegalovirus-associated TCR beta chains were confirmed in vitro to be specific for cytomegalovirus antigens. About 17 rarely observed V segments, including chromosome 9 orphons, were excluded from the earlier analysis of several hundred of the donors because counts were too low. A later analysis found that TCR association rates varied across HLA loci, with DRB1 alleles showing the most associated TCRs and HLA-C alleles the fewest. Because HLA typing was unavailable for some donors at each locus, only the typed subset was used in association tests. An earlier analysis of approximately 590 of the donors showed that most TCR beta V segments appeared in productive rearrangements either about 87% or about 30% of the time, which broadly matched IMGT annotations. In the study, about 150 TCR beta chains were listed as associated with cytomegalovirus. In a later analysis, HLA-associated TCR beta chains were found to be more clonally expanded and to have lower generation probabilities than equally common non-associated chains. Cytomegalovirus status was reported to be diagnosed by the classifier with high specificity and sensitivity in both the original and validation cohorts. According to a later analysis, most CMV-associated TCR beta chains appeared to be HLA-restricted, and the HLA associations seemed to be driven largely by CMV exposure. A further reported finding was that TCR beta sequences accurately predicted the HLA-A and HLA-B alleles for most subjects in the first cohort. V-gene and J-gene trimming of TCR beta chains was associated with a missense DCLRE1C variant in a later genetic analysis, and the association was replicated in an independent cohort. Strong co-occurrence of HLA alleles, especially DR and DQ, made assigning TCR associations to individual alleles difficult. While some public TCRs were present in many individuals, most TCR sequences turned up only very rarely across donors. The cohort was sequenced for TCR beta chains only, and without alpha or paired-chain data the features that could be detected were limited.

To note about this clone: No cognate antigen has been identified for it. The record has no base qualities; no much larger clone is one base away.

The cohort comprised some 680 healthy bone marrow donors. At the time of sampling, all cohort members were nominally healthy, though unrecorded immune exposures were likely present. The donor was CMV seronegative and was included in the group of under 450 seronegative cohort members. A peripheral blood sample was collected from each donor, and TCR beta sequencing was performed on peripheral blood mononuclear cells. Genomic DNA was extracted from the blood cell samples with the Qiagen DNeasy Blood Extraction Kit. Libraries were built with the immunoSEQ multiplex PCR assay. A mixture of 60 forward primers for TCR Vbeta segments and 13 reverse primers for TCR Jbeta segments was used in the multiplex PCR. Amplification of the CDR3 region of rearranged TCR beta genes was performed with a multiplex PCR assay on genomic DNA. On the Illumina HiSeq System, the amplified TCR beta libraries were sequenced as 87-base-pair reads. The authors' analysis ran thus. Across the 640 or so repertoires, a later analysis counted roughly 77 million unique TCR beta chains, roughly 11 million of which were shared by at least two donors. Raw reads were error-corrected and collapsed into unique sequences by a nearest-neighbor algorithm in which closely related sequences were merged to remove PCR and sequencing errors. To assign V, D and J gene segments, CDR3 sequences were aligned to IMGT reference sequences. For a sequence to be retained, a match of at least six nucleotides was required to both a V gene segment and a J gene segment. A rearrangement counted as productive if the CDR3 had no stop codons and remained in frame with V and J, and every other rearrangement counted as non-productive. Following IMGT convention, CDR3 was defined as the stretch from the second conserved V-encoded cysteine up to the conserved J-encoded phenylalanine. The earlier analysis of about 590 of the donors excluded sequences that lacked an unambiguous match to a single V gene segment. An earlier analysis of a few hundred of the donors called V segments functional above 56.7% productive rearrangements and segregating when the between-donor standard deviation exceeded 5%. A statistical classification framework was developed to diagnose cytomegalovirus status using the catalog of TCR beta chain sequences. In a later analysis, V and J genes were assigned by comparing TCR nucleotide sequences against IMGT/GENE-DB human TR gene sequences. Using the TCRdist pipeline, a later analysis assigned CDR3 sequences along with most-parsimonious VDJ recombination scenarios. In a later analysis, each TCR beta chain was defined by its CDR3 amino acid sequence together with its V-gene family, and reads without a unique V-gene family were excluded. A later analysis removed over 500 highly shared, low-generation-probability nucleotide sequences to deal with suspected cross-contamination and a sequencing artifact. A later analysis calculated a clonal expansion index for each public chain from normalized within-repertoire ranks of inferred template counts. In a later analysis, generation probabilities were computed using a VDJ recombination model fitted to out-of-frame rearrangements, and the results were checked against IGoR. A later analysis scored TCR-TCR, TCR-HLA and TCR-CMV co-occurrence with hypergeometric tests, applying a repertoire-size bias correction to TCR pairs. A later analysis estimated false discovery rates by permuting HLA or CMV assignments 20 times. In a later analysis, co-occurring TCRs were grouped with DBSCAN, and TCRdist sequence similarity was added when clustering was performed within HLA-allele-positive subsets. Repertoires with fewer than 30,000 or more than 120,000 public chains, plus five repertoires with anomalous nucleotide sharing, were excluded from co-occurrence clustering. In TCRdb, the immuneACCESS table is reduced to in-frame sequences with V and J assigned. These tables do not hold every clone; where another copy was compared, an unresolved V gene accounts for under half, and the others remain unexplained. D and trimming were read from the DNA, whereas the V and J calls and clone size are those reported in that table. This sample lists approximately 190,000 clones; roughly 85% were detected once. The ten largest clones take up approximately 1.5% of the sample.

The material sequenced was PBMCs. The TCR originated in a woman aged 18-29 years in good health and CMV-seronegative.

CDR3 region: CASSYGTSGIGGELFF. DNA sequence: TGTGCCAGCAGTTACGGGACTAGCGGGATAGGCGGGGAGCTGTTTTTT. The chain is made from TRBV6-5 and TRBJ2-2; the junction holds 13 bases that match TRBD2. Sequences MNHEY (CDR1) and SVGAGI (CDR2) are obtained from the germline V gene. Trimming takes 2 bases off V and 7 bases off J; junction bases not matched to a gene: 4. The CDR3, cysteine through phenylalanine, is 16 amino acids long. CDR3 DNA only is kept here, 48 bases in frame from base 1.